The entry that follows covers one TCR beta chain sequence. The treatment: roughly 20 received Ad26.COV2.S at low or high dose, single or two shots; 5 received placebo; per-sample allocation not given. Specimens were obtained on day 63 following the first vaccine or placebo injection. Donation came from an adult in Boston who was aged 18-55 years. The method was immunoSEQ multiplex PCR; TCRdb's version includes in-frame clones alone and lacks a portion of them. The sample consists of around 300,000 clones, roughly 89% of them appearing once. The data are from a study of Ad26.COV2.S vaccination and SARS-CoV-2 variants. The V segment lost 7 bases and the J segment 7 bases; nucleotides outside the gene matches: 15. Germline-derived CDR1 and CDR2 are SEHNR and FQNEAQ (reference sequence). This CDR3 region has 16 residues.

The TCR was taken from a person between 18 and 60 years old who received the Ad26.COV2.S COVID-19 vaccine or a placebo. This specimen was peripheral blood, taken in a trial of Ad26.COV2.S vaccine versus placebo. The V and J genes are TRBV7-9 and TRBJ2-1; 8 bases map to TRBD2. Written as DNA, the CDR3 is TGTGCCAGCACCTCCACCTCGGGGGGGCGTCGGAATGAGCAGTTCTTC. This translates into CASTSTSGGRRNEQFF. The variable domain in full, completed from reference TRBV7-9 and TRBJ2-1, reads DTGVSQNPRHKITKRGQNVTFRCDPISEHNRLYWYRQTLGQGPEFLTYFQNEAQLEKSRLLSDRFSAERPKGSFSTLEIQRTEQGDSAMYLCASTSTSGGRRNEQFFGPGTRLTVL.